This T cell receptor beta chain was sequenced in a study of CD4 T cells in relation to SARS-CoV-2 and coronaviruses. Study-wide background: Shared crossreactive spike epitopes were mapped to their HLA restriction.

Concerning this clone itself: The antigen remains unidentified.

V gave up 1 base and J gave up 2 bases; unmatched junction bases: 10. The germline V gene has CDR1 LNHNV and CDR2 YYDKDF (reference sequence). The CDR3 length is 17 residues. General study points: The cross-reactivity analysis covered only spike protein, not other viral proteins.

Unexposed donor CD4+ T cells date from about 2011-2018, before the COVID-19 pandemic. Naive and memory CD4+ T cells came from enriched cryopreserved PBMCs. Assay used: immunoSEQ multiplex PCR; TCRdb lists only in-frame clones, some missing. Of under 65,000 clones in the sample, roughly 88% are singletons; the top ten hold 1.3% to 1.5%. This chain links TRBV15 with TRBJ2-7; 8 bases are shared with TRBD2. The clonotype comes from a human donor in good health. Sequenced material: memory CD4+ T cells from PBMCs. The CDR3 protein is CATSRATGGVRPYEQYF. The CDR3 DNA follows: TGTGCCACCAGCAGAGCGACGGGAGGGGTGCGCCCCTACGAGCAGTACTTC.